The sequence of this T cell receptor beta chain was determined in a study of cytomegalovirus exposure and HLA in healthy donors. Whole-study findings and limits: Productive rates of about 90% or about 30% were seen for most TCR beta V segments in an earlier analysis. Reported results showed that the classifier diagnosed cytomegalovirus status with high specificity and sensitivity.

Vbeta (60) and Jbeta (13) primers were used in the PCR. Here immunoSEQ multiplex PCR was the method, and the copy in TCRdb shows in-frame clones only, minus some. The repertoire holds 100,000 to 150,000 clones, with around 10% as singletons. The CDR3 loop spans 14 amino acids. Per the germline V gene, CDR1 is SGHRS and CDR2 is YFSETQ. V shed 4 bases, J shed 4 bases, and the junction held 6 bases outside the gene matches. A note on this clone: Its target is unknown.

The source is a woman in her thirties or forties in good health and CMV-seropositive. This chain uses TRBV5-1 with TRBJ2-3, with TRBD1 matching over 7 bases. The specimen sequenced was PBMCs. CDR3 bases: TGCGCCAGCAGCACTGACAGGGTCTCAGATACGCAGTATTTT. Protein product: CASSTDRVSDTQYF.